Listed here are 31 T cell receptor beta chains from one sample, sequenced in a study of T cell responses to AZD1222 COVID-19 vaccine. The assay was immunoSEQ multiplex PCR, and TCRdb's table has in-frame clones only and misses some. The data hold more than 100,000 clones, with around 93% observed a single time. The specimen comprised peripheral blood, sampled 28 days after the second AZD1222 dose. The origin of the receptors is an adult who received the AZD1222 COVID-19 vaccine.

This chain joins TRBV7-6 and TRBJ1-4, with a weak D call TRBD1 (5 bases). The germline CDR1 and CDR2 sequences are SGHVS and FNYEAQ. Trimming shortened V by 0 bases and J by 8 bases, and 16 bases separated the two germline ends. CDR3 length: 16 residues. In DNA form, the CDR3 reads TGTGCCAGCAGCTTAGCGATCGGACAAAGGGGAGAAAAACTGTTTTTT. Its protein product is CASSLAIGQRGEKLFF.

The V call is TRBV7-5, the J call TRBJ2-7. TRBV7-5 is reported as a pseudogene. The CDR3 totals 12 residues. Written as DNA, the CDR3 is TGTGTCAGAAGCAGTCGGGCTTACGAGCAGTACTTC. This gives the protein CVRSSRAYEQYF.

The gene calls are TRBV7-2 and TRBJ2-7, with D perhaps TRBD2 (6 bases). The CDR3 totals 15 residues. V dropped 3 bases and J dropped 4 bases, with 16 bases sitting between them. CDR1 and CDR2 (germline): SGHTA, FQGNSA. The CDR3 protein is CASSFRDGGEYEQYF. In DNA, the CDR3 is TGTGCCAGCAGCTTCAGGGATGGCGGGGAATACGAGCAGTACTTC.

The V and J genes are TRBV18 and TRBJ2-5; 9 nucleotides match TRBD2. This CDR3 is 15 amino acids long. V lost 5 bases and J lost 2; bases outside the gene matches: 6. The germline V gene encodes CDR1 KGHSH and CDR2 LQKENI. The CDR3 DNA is TGTGCCAGCTCATCCTTAGCGGGGGAACAAGAGACCCAGTACTTC. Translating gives CASSSLAGEQETQYF.

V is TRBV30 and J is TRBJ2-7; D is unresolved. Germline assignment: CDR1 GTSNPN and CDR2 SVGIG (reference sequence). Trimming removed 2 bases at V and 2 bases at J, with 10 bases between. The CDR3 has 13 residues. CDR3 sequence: CAWSRDGPYEQYF. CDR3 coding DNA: TGTGCCTGGAGTCGTGATGGGCCCTACGAGCAGTACTTC. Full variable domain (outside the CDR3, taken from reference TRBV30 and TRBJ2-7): SQTIHQWPATLVQPVGSPLSLECTVEGTSNPNLYWYRQAAGRGLQLLFYSVGIGQISSEVPQNLSASRPQDRQFILSSKKLLLSDSGFYLCAWSRDGPYEQYFGPGTRLTVT.

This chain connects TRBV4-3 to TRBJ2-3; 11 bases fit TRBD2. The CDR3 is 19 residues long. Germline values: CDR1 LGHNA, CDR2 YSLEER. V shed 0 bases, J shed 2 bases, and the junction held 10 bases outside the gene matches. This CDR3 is CASSQDALGTSGITDTQYF. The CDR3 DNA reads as TGCGCCAGCAGCCAAGACGCTCTAGGGACTAGCGGCATCACAGATACGCAGTATTTT.

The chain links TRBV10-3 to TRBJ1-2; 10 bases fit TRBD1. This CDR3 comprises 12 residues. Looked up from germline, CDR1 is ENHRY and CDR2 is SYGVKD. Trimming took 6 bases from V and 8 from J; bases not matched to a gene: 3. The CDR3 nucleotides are TGTGCCATCAGCGGGACAGGGGAGGGCTACACCTTC. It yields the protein CAISGTGEGYTF.

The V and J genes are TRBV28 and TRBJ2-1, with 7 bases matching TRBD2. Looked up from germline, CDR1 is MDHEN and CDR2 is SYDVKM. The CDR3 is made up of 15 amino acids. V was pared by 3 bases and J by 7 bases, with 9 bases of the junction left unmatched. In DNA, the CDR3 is TGTGCCAGCAGTTTGGGTGGCGGGAGAGGAAATGAGCAGTTCTTC. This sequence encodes CASSLGGGRGNEQFF.

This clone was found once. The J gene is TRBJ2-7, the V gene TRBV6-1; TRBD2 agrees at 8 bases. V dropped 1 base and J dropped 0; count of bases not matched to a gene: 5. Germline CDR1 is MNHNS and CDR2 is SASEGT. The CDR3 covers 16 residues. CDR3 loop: CASSEVGGGISYEQYF. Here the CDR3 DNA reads TGTGCCAGCAGTGAAGTAGGCGGGGGGATCTCCTACGAGCAGTACTTC.

This CDR3 reads CASRGANNQPQHF. In DNA, the CDR3 is TGTGCCAGCAGGGGGGCGAATAATCAGCCCCAGCATTTT. The chain couples TRBV27 to TRBJ1-5, with D perhaps TRBD1 (6 bases). V lost 6 bases, J lost 4 bases, and 10 bases lay in between. This CDR3 is 13 amino acids long. The germline V gene encodes CDR1 MNHEY and CDR2 SMNVEV (reference sequence).

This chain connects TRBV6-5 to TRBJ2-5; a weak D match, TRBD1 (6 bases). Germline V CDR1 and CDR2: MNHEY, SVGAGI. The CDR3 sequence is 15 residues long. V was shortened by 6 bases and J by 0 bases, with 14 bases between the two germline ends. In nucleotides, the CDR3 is TGTGCCAGCAGAGGGGGAAGCGGATACCAAGAGACCCAGTACTTC. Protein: CASRGGSGYQETQYF.

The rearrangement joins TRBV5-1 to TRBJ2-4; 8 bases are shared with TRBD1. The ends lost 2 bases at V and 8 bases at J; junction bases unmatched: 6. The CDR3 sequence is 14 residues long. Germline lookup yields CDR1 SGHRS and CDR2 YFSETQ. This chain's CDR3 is CASSLRTGGDIQYF. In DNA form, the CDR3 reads TGCGCCAGCAGCTTACGTACAGGGGGAGACATTCAGTACTTC.

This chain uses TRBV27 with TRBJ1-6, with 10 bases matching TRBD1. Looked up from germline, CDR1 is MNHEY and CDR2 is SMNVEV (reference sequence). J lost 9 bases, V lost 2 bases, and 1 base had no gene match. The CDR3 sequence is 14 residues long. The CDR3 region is CASSLGTGASPLHF. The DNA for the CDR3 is TGTGCCAGCAGTTTAGGGACAGGGGCTTCACCCCTCCACTTT.

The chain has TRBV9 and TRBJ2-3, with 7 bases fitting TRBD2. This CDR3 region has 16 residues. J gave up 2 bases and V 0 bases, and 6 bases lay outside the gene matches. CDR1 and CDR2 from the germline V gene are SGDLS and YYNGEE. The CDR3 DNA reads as TGTGCCAGCAGCGTAGGACTAGCTGGCAACACAGATACGCAGTATTTT. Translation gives CASSVGLAGNTDTQYF.

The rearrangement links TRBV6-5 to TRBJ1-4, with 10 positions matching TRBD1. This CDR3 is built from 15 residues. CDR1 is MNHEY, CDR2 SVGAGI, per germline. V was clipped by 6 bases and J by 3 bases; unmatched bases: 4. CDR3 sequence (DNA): TGTGCCAGCAGCCCCGACAGGGGGCCTAATGAAAAACTGTTTTTT. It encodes CASSPDRGPNEKLFF.

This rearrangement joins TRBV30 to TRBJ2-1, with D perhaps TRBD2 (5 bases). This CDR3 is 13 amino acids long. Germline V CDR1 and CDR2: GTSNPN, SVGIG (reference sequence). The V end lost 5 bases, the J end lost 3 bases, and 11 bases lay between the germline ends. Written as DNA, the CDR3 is TGTGCCTGGGAGGGCGGCGGCTACAATGAGCAGTTCTTC. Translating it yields CAWEGGGYNEQFF.

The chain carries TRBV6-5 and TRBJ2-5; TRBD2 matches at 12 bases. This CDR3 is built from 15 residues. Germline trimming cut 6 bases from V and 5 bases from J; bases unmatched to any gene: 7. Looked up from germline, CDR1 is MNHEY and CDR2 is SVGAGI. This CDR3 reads CASRQLAGGRETQYF. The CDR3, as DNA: TGTGCCAGCAGACAACTAGCGGGGGGCCGGGAGACCCAGTACTTC.

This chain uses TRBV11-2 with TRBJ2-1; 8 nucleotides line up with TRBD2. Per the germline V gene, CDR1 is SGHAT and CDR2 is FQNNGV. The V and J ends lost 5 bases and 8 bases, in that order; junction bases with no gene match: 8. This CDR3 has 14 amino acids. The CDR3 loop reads CASSPGGSFYEQFF. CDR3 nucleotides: TGTGCCAGCAGCCCGGGAGGGAGTTTCTATGAGCAGTTCTTC.

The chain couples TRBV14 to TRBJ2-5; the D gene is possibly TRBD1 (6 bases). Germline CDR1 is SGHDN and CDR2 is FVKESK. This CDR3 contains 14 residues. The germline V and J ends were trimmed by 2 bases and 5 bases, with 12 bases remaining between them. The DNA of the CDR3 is TGTGCCAGCAGCCAACGCAGGGGAGCGGAGACCCAGTACTTC. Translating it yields CASSQRRGAETQYF. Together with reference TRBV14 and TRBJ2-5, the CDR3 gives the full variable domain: EAGVTQFPSHSVIEKGQTVTLRCDPISGHDNLYWYRRVMGKEIKFLLHFVKESKQDESGMPNNRFLAERTGGTYSTLKVQPAELEDSGVYFCASSQRRGAETQYFGPGTRLLVL.

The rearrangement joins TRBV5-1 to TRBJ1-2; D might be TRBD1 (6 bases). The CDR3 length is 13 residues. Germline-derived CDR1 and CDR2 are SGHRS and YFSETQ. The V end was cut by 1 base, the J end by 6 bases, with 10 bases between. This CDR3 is CASSLNRVNGYTF. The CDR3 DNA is TGCGCCAGCAGCTTGAACAGGGTAAATGGCTACACCTTC.

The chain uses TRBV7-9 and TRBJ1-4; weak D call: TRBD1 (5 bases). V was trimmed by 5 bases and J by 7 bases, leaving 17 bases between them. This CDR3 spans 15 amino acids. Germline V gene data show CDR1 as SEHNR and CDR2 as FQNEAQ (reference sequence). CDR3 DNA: TGTGCCAGCAGCATGACCGGGACCCGCAGTGAAAAACTGTTTTTT. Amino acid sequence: CASSMTGTRSEKLFF.

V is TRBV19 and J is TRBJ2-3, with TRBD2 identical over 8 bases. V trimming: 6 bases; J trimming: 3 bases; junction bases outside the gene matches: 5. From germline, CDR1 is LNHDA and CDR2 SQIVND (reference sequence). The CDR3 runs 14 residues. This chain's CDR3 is CASSGGAGTDTQYF. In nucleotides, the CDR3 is TGTGCCAGTAGCGGGGGGGCCGGTACAGATACGCAGTATTTT.

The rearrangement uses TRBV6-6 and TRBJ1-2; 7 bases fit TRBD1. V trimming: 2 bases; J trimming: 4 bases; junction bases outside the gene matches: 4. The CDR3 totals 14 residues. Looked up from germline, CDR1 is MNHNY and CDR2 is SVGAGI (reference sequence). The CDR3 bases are TGTGCCAGCAGTTACGACAGGGCTTCCTATGGCTACACCTTC. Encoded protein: CASSYDRASYGYTF.

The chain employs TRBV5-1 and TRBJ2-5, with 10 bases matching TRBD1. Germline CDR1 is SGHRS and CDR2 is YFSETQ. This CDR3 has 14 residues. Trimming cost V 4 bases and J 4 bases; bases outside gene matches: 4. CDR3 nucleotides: TGCGCCAGCAGCGACAGGGGGCTTTCAGAGACCCAGTACTTC. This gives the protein CASSDRGLSETQYF.

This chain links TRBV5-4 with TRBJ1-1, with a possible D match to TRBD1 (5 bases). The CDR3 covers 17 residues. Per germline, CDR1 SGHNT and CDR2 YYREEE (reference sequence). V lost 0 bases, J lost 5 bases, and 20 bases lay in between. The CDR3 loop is CASSLGEGRASRTEAFF. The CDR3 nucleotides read TGTGCCAGCAGCTTGGGGGAGGGCAGGGCCTCTCGGACTGAAGCTTTCTTT.

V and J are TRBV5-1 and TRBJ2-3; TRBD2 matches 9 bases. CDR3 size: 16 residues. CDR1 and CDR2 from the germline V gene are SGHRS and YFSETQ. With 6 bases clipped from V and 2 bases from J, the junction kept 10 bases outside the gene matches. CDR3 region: CASTKLAGEFTDTQYF. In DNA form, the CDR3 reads TGCGCCAGCACCAAATTAGCGGGGGAGTTCACAGATACGCAGTATTTT.

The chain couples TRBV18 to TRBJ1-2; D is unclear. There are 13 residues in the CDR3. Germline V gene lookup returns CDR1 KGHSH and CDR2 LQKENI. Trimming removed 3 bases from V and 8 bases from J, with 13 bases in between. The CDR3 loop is CASSPAGTGGYTF. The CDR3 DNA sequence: TGTGCCAGCTCACCGGCGGGAACGGGGGGCTACACCTTC. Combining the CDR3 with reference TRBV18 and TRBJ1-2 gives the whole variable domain NAGVMQNPRHLVRRRGQEARLRCSPMKGHSHVYWYRQLPEEGLKFMVYLQKENIIDESGMPKERFSAEFPKEGPSILRIQQVVRGDSAAYFCASSPAGTGGYTFGSGTRLTVV.

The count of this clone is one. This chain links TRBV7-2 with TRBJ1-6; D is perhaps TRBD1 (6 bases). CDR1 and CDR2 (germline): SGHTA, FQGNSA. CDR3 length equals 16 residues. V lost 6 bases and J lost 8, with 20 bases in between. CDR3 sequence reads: CASRPVGGASDSPLHF. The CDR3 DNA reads TGTGCCAGCAGACCCGTGGGGGGGGCCAGTGATTCACCCCTCCACTTT.

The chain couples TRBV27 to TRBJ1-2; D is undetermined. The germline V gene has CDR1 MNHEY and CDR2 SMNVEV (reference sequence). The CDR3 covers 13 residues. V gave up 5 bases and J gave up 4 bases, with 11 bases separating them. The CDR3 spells CASSTGPSYGYTF. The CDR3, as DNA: TGTGCCAGCAGTACCGGGCCCTCCTATGGCTACACCTTC.

The CDR3 region is CASSPRRGRYNEQFF. The DNA of the CDR3 is TGTGCCAGTAGTCCCCGCAGGGGTAGATACAATGAGCAGTTCTTC. This chain joins TRBV19 and TRBJ2-1; TRBD1 might be the D (6 bases). V was pared by 5 bases and J by 4 bases, with 15 bases between. In germline, CDR1 is LNHDA, CDR2 SQIVND (reference sequence). The CDR3 sequence is 15 residues long. The full variable domain, completed using reference TRBV19 and TRBJ2-1, is DGGITQSPKYLFRKEGQNVTLSCEQNLNHDAMYWYRQDPGQGLRLIYYSQIVNDFQKGDIAEGYSVSREKKESFPLTVTSAQKNPTAFYLCASSPRRGRYNEQFFGPGTRLTVL.

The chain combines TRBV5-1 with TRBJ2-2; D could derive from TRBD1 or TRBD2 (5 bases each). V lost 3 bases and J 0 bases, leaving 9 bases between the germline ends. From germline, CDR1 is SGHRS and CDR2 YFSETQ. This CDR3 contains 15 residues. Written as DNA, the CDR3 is TGCGCCAGCAGCTGGGACCGCGCGAACACCGGGGAGCTGTTTTTT. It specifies CASSWDRANTGELFF.